The clone carrying this TCR beta chain was seen only a few times. This record comes from a study of blood T cells in healthy people across ages. The CDR3 contains 15 residues. Germline-derived CDR1 and CDR2 are MNHNY and SVGAGI (reference sequence). V shed 7 bases and J 7 bases; nucleotides not matched to a gene: 14. Caucasian, healthy and from Russia, the donors were aged between 6 and 90. Drawing of peripheral blood yielded 8.5 to 10 milliliters from each donor. Sample-barcoded 5' priming and a J-beta primer mix drove a second PCR of roughly 7 to 11 cycles. In TCRdb, the 5' RACE reads were re-called with MiXCR into one record per CDR3 protein. The data hold approximately 730,000 distinct CDR3 sequences, with about 53% observed a single time.

The gene calls are TRBV6-6 and TRBJ2-7, with 9 bases matching TRBD2. This sequence originates from a man older than 75 in good health. Sequencing was done on a sample of blood. CDR3 in amino acids: CASTPAASGNGEQYF. CDR3 in DNA: TGTGCCAGCACCCCTGCAGCTAGCGGGAACGGAGAGCAGTACTTC.